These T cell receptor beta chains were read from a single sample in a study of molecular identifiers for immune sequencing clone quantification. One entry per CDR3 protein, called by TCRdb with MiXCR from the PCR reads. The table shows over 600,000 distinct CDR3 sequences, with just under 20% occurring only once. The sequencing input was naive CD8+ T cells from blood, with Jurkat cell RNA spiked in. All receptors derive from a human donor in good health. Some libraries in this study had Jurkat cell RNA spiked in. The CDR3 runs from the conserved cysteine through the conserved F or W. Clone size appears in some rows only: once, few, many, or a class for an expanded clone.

cdr3_aa: CASSVGVGTGELFF
j_call: TRBJ2-2
clone_size: few
v_call: TRBV5-4

cdr3_aa: CASRLKGQGYEQYF
j_call: TRBJ2-7
clone_size: .
v_call: TRBV27

cdr3_aa: CASSWGGRTDTQYF
j_call: TRBJ2-3
clone_size: .
v_call: TRBV12-3/TRBV12-4

cdr3_aa: CASSPGPGGSSYEQYF
j_call: TRBJ2-7
clone_size: .
v_call: TRBV19

cdr3_aa: CASGAGGELFF
j_call: TRBJ2-2
clone_size: many
v_call: TRBV5-4

cdr3_aa: CASSDRTSGQETQYF
j_call: TRBJ2-5
clone_size: many
v_call: TRBV9

cdr3_aa: CATSRDWGTSYEQYF
j_call: TRBJ2-7
clone_size: many
v_call: TRBV15

cdr3_aa: CASSYRLEYNEQFF
j_call: TRBJ2-1
clone_size: .
v_call: TRBV12-3/TRBV12-4

cdr3_aa: CASSQHESVTGELFF
j_call: TRBJ2-2
clone_size: many
v_call: TRBV4-2

cdr3_aa: CASGAGTGAYEQYF
j_call: TRBJ2-7
clone_size: .
v_call: TRBV5-1

cdr3_aa: CSARAGGALHEQYF
j_call: TRBJ2-7
clone_size: many
v_call: TRBV20-1

cdr3_aa: CSVGEGAEAFF
j_call: TRBJ1-1
clone_size: many
v_call: TRBV29-1

cdr3_aa: CASSRRQGVNTGELFF
j_call: TRBJ2-2
clone_size: .
v_call: TRBV28

cdr3_aa: CASSFISRLDSGNTIYF
j_call: TRBJ1-3
clone_size: many
v_call: TRBV28

cdr3_aa: CASSSPRDSSYEQYF
j_call: TRBJ2-7
clone_size: .
v_call: TRBV6-6

cdr3_aa: CASSILAGEDEQHF
j_call: TRBJ2-7
clone_size: .
v_call: TRBV19

cdr3_aa: CASSARAGLAPLHF
j_call: TRBJ1-6
clone_size: .
v_call: TRBV6-2/TRBV6-3

cdr3_aa: CSASTSASYNEQFF
j_call: TRBJ2-1
clone_size: .
v_call: TRBV20-1

cdr3_aa: CASTTRGNTEAFF
j_call: TRBJ1-1
clone_size: many
v_call: TRBV7-9

cdr3_aa: CASSGAGTSGMYEQYF
j_call: TRBJ2-7
clone_size: many
v_call: TRBV5-4

cdr3_aa: CASSPRDGVQPQHF
j_call: TRBJ1-5
clone_size: many
v_call: TRBV6-2/TRBV6-3

cdr3_aa: CASSRLPTGPNEKLFF
j_call: TRBJ1-4
clone_size: once
v_call: TRBV5-1

cdr3_aa: CASSLILRGYNSPLHF
j_call: TRBJ1-6
clone_size: few
v_call: TRBV25-1

cdr3_aa: CASAEGTGYEQYF
j_call: TRBJ2-7
clone_size: many
v_call: TRBV7-9

cdr3_aa: CASSPGYGLGETQYF
j_call: TRBJ2-5
clone_size: many
v_call: TRBV7-9

cdr3_aa: CSARLADRGPYEQYF
j_call: TRBJ2-7
clone_size: .
v_call: TRBV20-1

cdr3_aa: CASSLGGRWTEAFF
j_call: TRBJ1-1
clone_size: .
v_call: TRBV5-1

cdr3_aa: CASTSGGIEQFF
j_call: TRBJ2-1
clone_size: .
v_call: TRBV2

cdr3_aa: CASSQGGLAGVYEQYF
j_call: TRBJ2-7
clone_size: many
v_call: TRBV4-2

cdr3_aa: CASTGQALEQYF
j_call: TRBJ2-7
clone_size: many
v_call: TRBV7-9

cdr3_aa: CASSSQGTLIGYTF
j_call: TRBJ1-2
clone_size: few
v_call: TRBV7-9

cdr3_aa: CASSFGTGGFYEQYF
j_call: TRBJ2-7
clone_size: many
v_call: TRBV7-2

cdr3_aa: CASSFDTYEQYF
j_call: TRBJ2-7
clone_size: many
v_call: TRBV5-1

cdr3_aa: CASSLVGQEDIQYF
j_call: TRBJ2-4
clone_size: many
v_call: TRBV7-9

cdr3_aa: CASSQDLGAGDTQYF
j_call: TRBJ2-3
clone_size: many
v_call: TRBV4-3

cdr3_aa: CASSSREGEAYSNQPQHF
j_call: TRBJ1-5
clone_size: many
v_call: TRBV6-2/TRBV6-3

cdr3_aa: CAISDGAGLQETQYF
j_call: TRBJ2-5
clone_size: many
v_call: TRBV10-3

cdr3_aa: CASSWQEYGYTF
j_call: TRBJ1-2
clone_size: many
v_call: TRBV6-2/TRBV6-3

cdr3_aa: CSARGVRTGAFTYEQYF
j_call: TRBJ2-7
clone_size: .
v_call: TRBV20-1

cdr3_aa: CASSLSQPNTEAFF
j_call: TRBJ1-1
clone_size: .
v_call: TRBV5-3

cdr3_aa: CASSLVPAGLNTEAFF
j_call: TRBJ1-1
clone_size: few
v_call: TRBV11-2

cdr3_aa: CASSQRTYLNTEAFF
j_call: TRBJ1-1
clone_size: many
v_call: TRBV3-1

cdr3_aa: CSAPGFLSSYEQYF
j_call: TRBJ2-7
clone_size: .
v_call: TRBV20-1

cdr3_aa: CASSEFGRDSPIGANVLTF
j_call: TRBJ2-6
clone_size: few
v_call: TRBV25-1

cdr3_aa: CASSQAGQSTGELFF
j_call: TRBJ2-2
clone_size: .
v_call: TRBV4-1

cdr3_aa: CSARDSTGASYEQYF
j_call: TRBJ2-7
clone_size: many
v_call: TRBV20-1

cdr3_aa: CAWSNVYEQYF
j_call: TRBJ2-7
clone_size: many
v_call: TRBV30

cdr3_aa: CAISGQGAVNQETQYF
j_call: TRBJ2-5
clone_size: .
v_call: TRBV10-3

cdr3_aa: CASGATSNNEQFF
j_call: TRBJ2-1
clone_size: few
v_call: TRBV7-9

cdr3_aa: CSAREIGGAYEQYF
j_call: TRBJ2-7
clone_size: many
v_call: TRBV20-1

cdr3_aa: CAGSGTGLTLDTIYF
j_call: TRBJ1-3
clone_size: .
v_call: TRBV27

cdr3_aa: CASSPSENTEAFF
j_call: TRBJ1-1
clone_size: few
v_call: TRBV7-9

cdr3_aa: CASSLSPARDTYEQYF
j_call: TRBJ2-7
clone_size: many
v_call: TRBV7-9

cdr3_aa: CASSPRLAGGIDTQYF
j_call: TRBJ2-3
clone_size: many
v_call: TRBV5-1